This T cell receptor (beta chain) appears in the sequencing data of a study of blood T cell repertoires in COVID-19. Study background: Acute and convalescent COVID-19 specimens originated in the United States, Italy and Spain. In each case, the material was cDNA or gDNA derived from T cells, B-cell-depleted T cells, or PBMCs.

Followed longitudinally, the Seattle patients had been enrolled during active infection. The germline gives CDR1 LGHNA, CDR2 YSLEER. V dropped 1 base and J dropped 6 bases, with 20 bases sitting between them. The CDR3 spans 17 residues. Under the authors' procedure: Nucleated cell counts were estimated from reference gene primer amplification. The method was immunoSEQ multiplex PCR; TCRdb's version includes in-frame clones alone and lacks a portion of them. V and J calls plus clone size are reproduced from that table; the DNA served to infer D and trimming. The data hold fewer than 450,000 clones, with 88% observed a single time.

The chain carries TRBV4-3 and TRBJ2-3; D is unresolved. The sequence was obtained from a woman between 70 and 85 years old with COVID-19, enrolled during active disease. Material: peripheral blood. The CDR3 region is CASSQGGYSQRPDTQYF. CDR3 DNA: TGCGCCAGCAGCCAAGGAGGATACTCTCAGCGTCCCGATACGCAGTATTTT.